This entry lists 18 T cell receptor beta chains sequenced from one sample in a study of T cell responses to AZD1222 COVID-19 vaccine. The repertoire was sequenced with immunoSEQ multiplex PCR; TCRdb's copy has only in-frame clones and lacks some. The sample lists 130,000 or so clones, over 90% occurring once. The sequenced sample was peripheral blood, obtained on day 0 of AZD1222 vaccination. The source is an adult in good health.

The rearrangement joins TRBV6-1 to TRBJ1-1, with TRBD1 as a possible D gene (6 bases). V lost 3 bases, J lost 1 base, and 18 bases lay in between. Germline V gene data show CDR1 as MNHNS and CDR2 as SASEGT. The CDR3 covers 17 residues. CDR3 bases: TGTGCCAGCAGTGAGTCCCGAACAGGGATTCGGAACACTGAAGCTTTCTTT. This codes for CASSESRTGIRNTEAFF.

The genes are TRBV5-6 and TRBJ2-7; D tentatively reads TRBD1 or TRBD2 (6 bases each). Germline CDR1 reads SGHDT; CDR2 reads YYEEEE. V lost 4 bases and J lost 3, with 14 bases in between. The CDR3 runs 14 residues. Here the CDR3 DNA reads TGTGCCAGCAGCCGGGGGCCCGATATCTACGAGCAGTACTTC. Its protein product is CASSRGPDIYEQYF. The whole variable domain, remainder taken from reference TRBV5-6 and TRBJ2-7, is DAGVTQSPTHLIKTRGQQVTLRCSPKSGHDTVSWYQQALGQGPQFIFQYYEEEERQRGNFPDRFSGHQFPNYSSELNVNALLLGDSALYLCASSRGPDIYEQYFGPGTRLTVT.

The V call is TRBV7-8, the J call TRBJ1-3, with 7 bases identical to TRBD1. The CDR3 is 15 residues long. V dropped 1 base and J dropped 2; count of bases not matched to a gene: 2. The germline gives CDR1 SGHVS, CDR2 FQNEAQ. CDR3 sequence (DNA): TGTGCCAGCAGCTTAGGACAGGGAGCTGGAAACACCATATATTTT. Amino acid sequence: CASSLGQGAGNTIYF.

A few counts support this clone. The chain employs TRBV6-2 or TRBV6-3 and TRBJ1-6; 9 nucleotides line up with TRBD1. Losses at the gene ends were 5 bases for V and 11 bases for J; bases not matched to a gene: 7. The CDR3 consists of 14 residues. The germline CDR1 and CDR2 sequences are MNHEY and SVGEGT. CDR3 DNA: TGTGCCAGCAGTCAGCCACAGGGGGCGACACCCCTCCACTTT. Protein sequence: CASSQPQGATPLHF.

V gene TRBV7-6 combines with J gene TRBJ2-3, with D possibly TRBD2 on 6 matching bases. Trimming removed 0 bases at V and 3 bases at J, with 13 bases between. Germline CDR1 SGHVS, CDR2 FNYEAQ. CDR3 length: 16 residues. CDR3 in amino acids: CASSLAYRGSTDTQYF. In nucleotides, the CDR3 is TGTGCCAGCAGCTTAGCGTATCGGGGGAGTACAGATACGCAGTATTTT.

This sequence joins TRBV27 and TRBJ1-2, with D uncertain. In germline, CDR1 is MNHEY, CDR2 SMNVEV (reference sequence). This CDR3 is 11 amino acids long. The V end was cut by 5 bases, the J end by 4 bases, with 5 bases between. The chain's CDR3 is CASSLFYGYTF. The CDR3 coding sequence is TGTGCCAGCAGTCTATTCTATGGCTACACCTTC.

The chain carries TRBV6-5 and TRBJ2-7; D possibly corresponds to TRBD1 (5 bases). V gave up 0 bases and J gave up 6 bases, with 12 bases separating them. The CDR3 length is 14 residues. Germline lookup yields CDR1 MNHEY and CDR2 SVGAGI. The CDR3 region has the DNA TGTGCCAGCAGTTACTCGCAGGGTCAGGGCGAGCAGTACTTC. Translated, it gives CASSYSQGQGEQYF.

This chain links TRBV10-1 with TRBJ1-1; no definite D call. CDR3 length equals 13 residues. Trimming left V 2 bases short and J 4 bases short, with 8 bases between. The germline gives CDR1 WNHNN, CDR2 SYGVQD (reference sequence). This CDR3 is CASSESPGTEAFF. CDR3 coding DNA: TGCGCCAGCAGTGAGAGCCCTGGCACTGAAGCTTTCTTT.

The genes are TRBV2 and TRBJ1-1; D might be TRBD1 (5 bases). The CDR3 has 15 amino acids. Trimming left V 7 bases short and J 0 bases short, with 15 bases between. In germline, CDR1 is SNHLY, CDR2 FYNNEI. Here the CDR3 reads CASKLVGRVNTEAFF. Written as DNA, the CDR3 is TGTGCCAGCAAGTTGGTGGGCAGGGTGAACACTGAAGCTTTCTTT.

V and J are TRBV4-1 and TRBJ2-7, with TRBD2 identical over 13 bases. CDR1 and CDR2 (germline): MGHRA, YSYEKL. The CDR3 has 15 amino acids. J lost 2 bases, V lost 3 bases, and 1 base had no gene match. CDR3 protein: CASSHTSGGAYEQYF. The CDR3 coding sequence is TGCGCCAGCAGCCACACTAGCGGGGGGGCCTACGAGCAGTACTTC.

This clone was seen once. The chain recombines TRBV5-1 with TRBJ2-5, with D possibly being TRBD1 (6 bases). Germline V gives CDR1 SGHRS, CDR2 YFSETQ. CDR3 length equals 15 residues. V lost 3 bases, J lost 3 bases, and 15 bases lay in between. CDR3 region: CASSWTRDTKETQYF. CDR3 bases: TGCGCCAGCAGCTGGACACGGGACACCAAAGAGACCCAGTACTTC. The complete variable domain, with remaining parts taken from reference TRBV5-1 and TRBJ2-5, reads KAGVTQTPRYLIKTRGQQVTLSCSPISGHRSVSWYQQTPGQGLQFLFEYFSETQRNKGNFPGRFSGRQFSNSRSEMNVSTLELGDSALYLCASSWTRDTKETQYFGPGTRLLVL.

The rearrangement uses TRBV5-6 and TRBJ1-5; TRBD1 might be the D (6 bases). This CDR3 has 17 amino acids. Germline V lookup: CDR1 SGHDT, CDR2 YYEEEE. Trimming removed 3 bases at V and 6 bases at J, with 22 bases between. In nucleotides, the CDR3 is TGTGCCAGCAGCTCCGGTCGGGCAGGGGCCTACGGTCAGCCCCAGCATTTT. It codes for CASSSGRAGAYGQPQHF.

CDR3 in amino acids: CAWRADRGPNSPLHF. In DNA, the CDR3 is TGTGCCTGGAGAGCAGACAGGGGACCGAATTCACCCCTCCACTTT. This rearrangement joins TRBV30 to TRBJ1-6; 8 bases are a match to TRBD1. The CDR3 contains 15 residues. V lost 3 bases, J lost 7 bases, and 8 bases stayed unmatched. The germline V gene has CDR1 GTSNPN and CDR2 SVGIG (reference sequence).

The chain employs TRBV7-9 and TRBJ2-1; D gene uncertain. The germline V and J ends were trimmed by 0 bases and 6 bases, with 12 bases remaining between them. The CDR3 consists of 15 residues. CDR1 SEHNR and CDR2 FQNEAQ come from the germline V gene (reference sequence). The CDR3 is CASSLAIVSSNEQFF. The DNA of the CDR3 is TGTGCCAGCAGCTTAGCGATTGTCAGTTCCAATGAGCAGTTCTTC.

This chain links TRBV11-1 with TRBJ2-7; the match to TRBD2 covers 8 bases. The CDR3 consists of 15 residues. Germline V lookup: CDR1 SGHAT, CDR2 FQDESV (reference sequence). V was pared by 8 bases and J by 7 bases, with 16 bases of the junction left unmatched. The CDR3 DNA is TGTGCCAGCGGTTCCAGGAGCGGGTCGGGAGGGGAGCAGTACTTC. Translated: CASGSRSGSGGEQYF. The variable domain in full, with the rest retrieved from reference TRBV11-1 and TRBJ2-7, is EAEVAQSPRYKITEKSQAVAFWCDPISGHATLYWYRQILGQGPELLVQFQDESVVDDSQLPKDRFSAERLKGVDSTLKIQPAELGDSAMYLCASGSRSGSGGEQYFGPGTRLTVT.

J is TRBJ2-1 and V is TRBV19; 7 nucleotides align to TRBD2. Trimming took 4 bases from V and 4 from J; bases not matched to a gene: 10. Germline CDR1 LNHDA, CDR2 SQIVND (reference sequence). The CDR3 consists of 16 residues. CDR3 sequence reads: CASSKQISGHYNEQFF. The CDR3 nucleotides are TGTGCCAGTAGTAAACAGATTAGCGGGCATTACAATGAGCAGTTCTTC. The variable domain in full, completed from reference TRBV19 and TRBJ2-1, reads DGGITQSPKYLFRKEGQNVTLSCEQNLNHDAMYWYRQDPGQGLRLIYYSQIVNDFQKGDIAEGYSVSREKKESFPLTVTSAQKNPTAFYLCASSKQISGHYNEQFFGPGTRLTVL.

Only one count was recorded for this clone. Distinct nucleotide sequences in the sample also encode this CDR3. V is TRBV3-1 (or the pseudogene TRBV3-2) and J is TRBJ2-7; a weak D match, TRBD1 (5 bases). CDR1 is LGHDT and CDR2 is YNNKEL in the germline V gene (reference sequence). The CDR3 consists of 12 residues. Trimming left V 2 bases short and J 3 bases short, with 5 bases between. The CDR3, as DNA: TGTGCCAGCAGCCAAACAGGCTACGAGCAGTACTTC. Its translation is CASSQTGYEQYF.

Here the CDR3 DNA reads TGCGCCAGCAGTGAGGTGGACAGGCCCTACGAGCAGTACTTC. It codes for CASSEVDRPYEQYF. The chain combines TRBV10-1 with TRBJ2-7, with 7 bases lining up with TRBD1. The J segment lost 2 bases and the V segment lost 2 bases, leaving 3 bases of the junction unmatched. The CDR3 consists of 14 residues. The V gene's germline CDR1 is WNHNN and CDR2 SYGVQD (reference sequence).